This entry concerns a single TCR beta chain. Its antigen is not identified. The sample comes from a study of T cell responses to AZD1222 COVID-19 vaccine. Assay used: immunoSEQ multiplex PCR; TCRdb lists only in-frame clones, some missing. In the table there are 70,000 or so clones, almost 90% of which are singletons. Trimming shortened V by 0 bases and J by 4 bases, and 3 bases separated the two germline ends. CDR1 is ENHRY, CDR2 SYGVKD, per germline. This CDR3 comprises 12 residues. Study-level points and caveats: Possibly, clonal diversity was underestimated; donors were largely white British and included more females. Along spike, vaccine-associated CD4 TCRs were found throughout, with dominance at 160-218 and 743-854. Only five to seven AZD1222 recipients were seropositive at baseline.

The sequence was obtained from an adult in good health. The sequences come from peripheral blood, collected on day 0 of AZD1222 vaccination. This chain uses TRBV10-3 with TRBJ2-5; D not certain. CDR3 sequence: CAISESTETQYF. The CDR3 region has the DNA TGTGCCATCAGTGAGTCGACAGAGACCCAGTACTTC.